This is a list of T cell receptor beta chains from one sample in a study of cytomegalovirus exposure and HLA in healthy donors. Sequencing used immunoSEQ multiplex PCR; TCRdb keeps in-frame clones, though not all of them. The table records 120,000 or so clones, about 80% of them present only once. Sequencing was performed on PBMCs. These receptors came from a man aged 30 to 39 in good health and CMV-seropositive. Both conserved end residues are part of each CDR3. The order of the fields is D gene, J gene, clone size, V gene, CDR3 protein, CDR3 DNA. A D gene is named only where the DNA matches it firmly. Size is stated for part of the rows, as once, few or many counts, or as a class when the clone is expanded.

TRBD1 TRBJ1-5 few TRBV25-1 CASSSDRDYQPQHF TGTGCCAGCAGTTCGGACAGGGATTATCAGCCCCAGCATTTT
. TRBJ2-3 . TRBV4-1 CASSQVFLAFSSSTDTQYF TGCGCCAGCAGCCAAGTTTTTTTAGCGTTTTCGTCTAGCACAGATACGCAGTATTTT
. TRBJ1-6 once TRBV5-1 CASSLVQIHNSPLHF TGCGCCAGCAGCTTGGTGCAGATTCATAATTCACCCCTCCACTTT
TRBD1 TRBJ1-5 . TRBV7-2 CASSSDWTGIDQPQHF TGTGCCAGCAGCTCCGATTGGACAGGGATCGATCAGCCCCAGCATTTT
TRBD2 TRBJ2-5 . TRBV10-1 CASSESRGGAEGTQYF TGCGCCAGCAGTGAGTCGCGCGGGGGGGCAGAAGGGACCCAGTACTTC
TRBD1 TRBJ2-5 . TRBV5-8 CASSVRDRGASETQYF TGTGCCAGCAGCGTCCGGGACAGGGGCGCCTCAGAGACCCAGTACTTC
TRBD2 TRBJ2-1 once TRBV27 CASSLTSGGHNEQFF TGTGCCAGCAGTTTGACTAGCGGGGGACACAATGAGCAGTTCTTC
TRBD2 TRBJ2-5 . TRBV11-2 CASSSGGSQYF TGTGCCAGCAGCTCGGGGGGGAGCCAGTACTTC
TRBD1 TRBJ1-2 . TRBV30 CAWTWTGAPGGYTF TGTGCCTGGACCTGGACAGGGGCGCCTGGTGGCTACACCTTC
TRBD1 TRBJ1-5 . TRBV29-1 CSVATGAKGQPQHF TGCAGCGTCGCGACAGGGGCTAAAGGGCAGCCCCAGCATTTT
. TRBJ1-4 . TRBV9 CASSVGGGVNEKLFF TGTGCCAGCAGCGTAGGGGGGGGAGTCAATGAAAAACTGTTTTTT
. TRBJ2-6 . TRBV14 CASSKDFSGANVLTF TGTGCCAGCAGCAAGGACTTCTCTGGGGCCAACGTCCTGACTTTC
. TRBJ1-2 . TRBV4-1 CASSQQGDGYTF TGCGCCAGCAGCCAACAGGGTGATGGCTACACCTTC
TRBD1 TRBJ1-1 few TRBV5-1 CASSLLGTGLNTEAFF TGCGCCAGCAGCTTGTTAGGGACAGGGCTGAACACTGAAGCTTTCTTT
. TRBJ2-3 . TRBV5-1 CASSLQLAPDTQYF TGCGCCAGCAGCCTGCAGCTAGCTCCAGATACGCAGTATTTT
. TRBJ1-6 . TRBV5-6 CASSWWVGRGDSYNSPLHF TGTGCCAGCAGCTGGTGGGTCGGCCGCGGAGACTCCTATAATTCACCCCTCCACTTT
TRBD1 TRBJ2-7 . TRBV6-5 CASSQRTGSYEQYF TGTGCCAGCAGTCAGAGGACAGGCTCCTACGAGCAGTACTTC
. TRBJ1-1 . TRBV6-1 CASSQVPPEAFF TGTGCCAGCAGTCAGGTCCCCCCTGAAGCTTTCTTT
TRBD1 TRBJ1-2 . TRBV14 CASPDRGNYGYTF TGTGCCAGTCCGGACAGGGGAAACTATGGCTACACCTTC
. TRBJ2-3 . TRBV6-5 CASSYSAEVHTDTQYF TGTGCCAGCAGTTACTCGGCTGAGGTGCACACAGATACGCAGTATTTT
TRBD1 TRBJ1-2 . TRBV7-8 CASSLGDVTGGWYGYTF TGTGCCAGCAGCTTAGGAGACGTGACAGGGGGCTGGTATGGCTACACCTTC
. TRBJ2-7 . TRBV4-2 CASSLLLAALYEQYF TGTGCCAGCAGCCTCTTATTAGCAGCCCTCTACGAGCAGTACTTC
TRBD1 TRBJ2-5 . TRBV4-1 CASSRGTGRETQYF TGCGCCAGCAGCCGGGGGACAGGGAGAGAGACCCAGTACTTC
. TRBJ1-1 . TRBV18 CASQIDTMNTEAFF TGTGCCAGTCAAATAGACACCATGAACACTGAAGCTTTCTTT
TRBD2 TRBJ2-2 . TRBV4-1 CASSQGGGLAEPQANTGELFF TGCGCCAGCAGCCAAGGAGGAGGACTAGCGGAACCCCAAGCGAACACCGGGGAGCTGTTTTTT
. TRBJ1-3 . TRBV6-1 CASSPWGAGNTIYF TGTGCCAGCAGTCCTTGGGGGGCTGGAAACACCATATATTTT
TRBD1 TRBJ1-1 . TRBV5-1 CASSVGGEFTEAFF TGCGCCAGCAGCGTAGGGGGCGAGTTCACTGAAGCTTTCTTT
. TRBJ1-4 . TRBV6-6 CASSYSGATDEKLFF TGTGCCAGCAGTTACTCAGGGGCGACAGATGAAAAACTGTTTTTT
. TRBJ2-3 . TRBV11-2 CASSLVTATQYF TGTGCCAGCAGCTTAGTCACAGCTACGCAGTATTTT
. TRBJ1-6 . TRBV7-9 CASTGRGVGSPLHF TGTGCCAGCACCGGCCGCGGGGTAGGTTCACCCCTCCACTTT
TRBD1 TRBJ2-1 . TRBV27 CASSPGQGAGNEQFF TGTGCCAGCAGTCCGGGACAGGGGGCCGGGAATGAGCAGTTCTTC